These 11 T cell receptor beta chains were sequenced from one sample in a study of blood T cell repertoires in COVID-19. TCRdb's copy holds only in-frame clones and misses some; the assay was immunoSEQ multiplex PCR. The sample shows around 250,000 clones, roughly 86% of them seen only once. The material sequenced was PBMCs or T cells enriched from blood (not recorded which). The receptors stem from a woman between 50 and 59 years old who had recovered from COVID-19.

The genes are TRBV3-1 (or the pseudogene TRBV3-2) and TRBJ2-5; possibly TRBD1 for D (6 bases). CDR1 LGHDT and CDR2 YNNKEL come from the germline V gene (reference sequence). The germline V and J ends were trimmed by 2 bases and 5 bases, with 18 bases remaining between them. CDR3 length: 16 residues. The CDR3 is CASSQSGDLARETQYF. The CDR3 nucleotides read TGTGCCAGCAGCCAATCAGGGGATTTAGCGCGGGAGACCCAGTACTTC.

V is TRBV5-1 and J is TRBJ1-2; 8 positions agree with TRBD1. The CDR3 extends over 15 amino acids. The J segment lost 2 bases and the V segment lost 4 bases, leaving 7 bases of the junction unmatched. Germline CDR1 and CDR2: SGHRS and YFSETQ. CDR3 sequence: CASSPATGDNYGYTF. The CDR3 coding sequence is TGCGCCAGCAGCCCCGCGACAGGGGACAACTATGGCTACACCTTC.

The CDR3 DNA is TGTGCCAGCAGTGACACAAACCGGGACAGGGGCTACACCTTC. It yields the protein CASSDTNRDRGYTF. The chain uses TRBV6-4 and TRBJ1-2; TRBD1 aligns across 8 bases. The germline V gene encodes CDR1 MRHNA and CDR2 SNTAGT. The CDR3 contains 14 residues. The trim removed 2 bases at V and 8 bases at J, leaving 7 bases unmatched.

The chain couples TRBV6-2 or TRBV6-3 to TRBJ2-1; no definite D call. CDR3 length: 12 amino acids. The ends were cut back, 5 bases at V and 8 bases at J, with 10 bases in the middle. Germline lookup yields CDR1 MNHEY and CDR2 SVGEGT. The CDR3 sequence: CASSRLADEQFF. In DNA, the CDR3 is TGTGCCAGCAGTCGACTGGCGGATGAGCAGTTCTTC.

The CDR3 DNA reads as TGTGCCAGCAGCTTAGACGGAGCTGAAGCTTTCTTT. Protein product: CASSLDGAEAFF. This rearrangement joins TRBV7-2 to TRBJ1-1; the D is unclear. Trimming stripped 1 base from V and 6 bases from J, with 6 bases between. The CDR3 is made up of 12 amino acids. CDR1 SGHTA and CDR2 FQGNSA come from the germline V gene.

The genes are TRBV30 and TRBJ1-1; TRBD1 matches at 7 bases. The CDR3 loop spans 14 amino acids. Germline lookup yields CDR1 GTSNPN and CDR2 SVGIG (reference sequence). Unmatched junction bases numbered 4, after V lost 2 bases and J lost 1 base. CDR3 bases: TGTGCCTGGAGTAGGGGACAGACGAACACTGAAGCTTTCTTT. Translated, it gives CAWSRGQTNTEAFF.

This clone occurred once. This chain connects TRBV11-1 to TRBJ2-3; D not certain. The germline CDR1 and CDR2 sequences are SGHAT and FQDESV (reference sequence). The CDR3 is made up of 11 amino acids. V was clipped by 5 bases and J by 5 bases, with 5 bases between them. The CDR3 sequence: CASSQKDTQYF. CDR3 nucleotide sequence: TGTGCCAGCAGCCAGAAAGATACGCAGTATTTT.

V is TRBV28 and J is TRBJ2-7; TRBD1 agrees at 10 bases. CDR1 and CDR2 from the germline V gene are MDHEN and SYDVKM. The junction had 11 bases not matched to a gene; V was cut back by 6 bases and J by 6 bases. The CDR3 sequence is 15 residues long. DNA for the CDR3: TGTGCCAGCAGCCCTCCGGGACAGGGGAATCTCGAGCAGTACTTC. Protein sequence: CASSPPGQGNLEQYF.

The chain carries TRBV7-2 and TRBJ2-5; TRBD2 might be the D (5 bases). V lost 1 base to trimming and J lost 6 bases, with 12 bases between them. CDR1 and CDR2 from the germline V gene are SGHTA and FQGNSA. The CDR3 contains 14 residues. The CDR3 here is CASSLDSSIKTQYF. In DNA form, the CDR3 reads TGTGCCAGCAGCTTAGATTCTAGCATCAAGACCCAGTACTTC.

This chain joins TRBV11-2 and TRBJ1-2, with a tentative D call TRBD1 (6 bases). CDR1 is SGHAT and CDR2 is FQNNGV in the germline V gene. The CDR3 covers 13 residues. The V end was cut by 5 bases, the J end by 5 bases, with 12 bases between. This chain's CDR3 is CASSAGTSYGYTF. For the CDR3, the DNA is TGTGCCAGCAGCGCAGGGACATCTTATGGCTACACCTTC.

This chain connects TRBV7-8 to TRBJ2-3; TRBD2 aligns across 7 bases. Germline V CDR1 and CDR2: SGHVS, FQNEAQ. The CDR3 covers 16 residues. The trim removed 0 bases at V and 1 base at J, leaving 4 bases unmatched. The CDR3 DNA follows: TGTGCCAGCAGCTTAGCGTTGCTAGCGGGCACAGATACGCAGTATTTT. The encoded protein is CASSLALLAGTDTQYF.